The present entry profiles one TCR beta chain with its context. Its antigen remains unknown. CDR1 MNHNS and CDR2 SASEGT come from the germline V gene. V lost 4 bases to trimming and J lost 0 bases; unmatched junction nucleotides: 11. The CDR3 is 17 residues long. Treatment indicated: roughly 20 received Ad26.COV2.S at low or high dose, single or two shots; 5 received placebo; per-sample allocation not given. Specimen acquisition occurred on day 63 following the initial vaccine or placebo injection. This specimen comes from a study of Ad26.COV2.S vaccination and SARS-CoV-2 variants. Across the whole study: The vaccine Ad26.COV2.S was put into the muscle once, or twice with 56 days between.

Assay: immunoSEQ multiplex PCR; the TCRdb copy retains only in-frame clones and omits some. The sample holds about 450,000 clones, roughly 89% seen once. Points from the study as a whole: CD8+ and CD4+ T cells specific for spike reportedly responded with substantial breadth after vaccination.

J is TRBJ1-2 and V is TRBV6-1; 7 bases agree with TRBD1. The sequencing here drew on peripheral blood, taken in a trial of Ad26.COV2.S vaccine versus placebo. The sequence was obtained from a person between 18 and 65 years old who received the Ad26.COV2.S COVID-19 vaccine or a placebo. The DNA of the CDR3 is TGTGCCAGCAGTGCTTTCTCCGGGACAGCTACTAACTATGGCTACACCTTC. This sequence encodes CASSAFSGTATNYGYTF.